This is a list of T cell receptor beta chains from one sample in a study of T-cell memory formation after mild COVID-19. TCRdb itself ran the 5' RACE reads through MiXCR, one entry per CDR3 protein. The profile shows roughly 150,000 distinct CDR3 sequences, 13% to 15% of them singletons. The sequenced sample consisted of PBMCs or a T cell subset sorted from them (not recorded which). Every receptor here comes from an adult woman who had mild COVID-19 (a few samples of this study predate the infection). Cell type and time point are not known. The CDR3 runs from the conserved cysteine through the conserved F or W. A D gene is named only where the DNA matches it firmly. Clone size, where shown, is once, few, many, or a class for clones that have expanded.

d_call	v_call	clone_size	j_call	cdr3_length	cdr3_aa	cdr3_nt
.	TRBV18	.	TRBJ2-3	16	CASSLHEDSRTDTQYF	TGTGCCAGCTCACTACACGAGGACAGCCGCACAGATACGCAGTATTTT
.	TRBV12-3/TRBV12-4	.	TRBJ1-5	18	CASSSPAGAFYSNQPQHF	TGTGCCAGCAGTTCCCCGGCGGGGGCTTTCTATAGCAATCAGCCCCAGCATTTT
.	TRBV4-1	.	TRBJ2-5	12	CASSQRAETQYF	TGCGCCAGCAGCCAGAGGGCCGAGACCCAGTACTTC
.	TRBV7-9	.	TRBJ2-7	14	CASSPRDQPFEQYF	TGTGCCAGCAGCCCGCGGGACCAGCCCTTCGAGCAGTACTTC
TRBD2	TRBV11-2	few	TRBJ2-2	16	CASSLTLAGNTGELFF	TGTGCCAGCAGCTTAACACTAGCGGGGAACACCGGGGAGCTGTTTTTT
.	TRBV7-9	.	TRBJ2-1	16	CASSSPSGSQDREQFF	TGTGCCAGCAGCTCCCCCTCAGGGAGTCAAGATCGGGAGCAGTTCTTC
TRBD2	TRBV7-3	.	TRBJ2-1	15	CASSQELAGVYEQFF	TGTGCCAGCAGCCAGGAACTAGCGGGAGTCTATGAGCAGTTCTTC
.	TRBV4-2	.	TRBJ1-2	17	CASSQEMATGWDYGYTF	TGTGCCAGCAGCCAAGAAATGGCTACAGGGTGGGACTATGGCTACACCTTC
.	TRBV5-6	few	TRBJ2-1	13	CASSSGTINEQFF	TGTGCCAGCAGCTCCGGGACCATCAATGAGCAGTTCTTC
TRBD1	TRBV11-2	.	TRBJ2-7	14	CASSLGTGGWEQYF	TGTGCCAGCAGCTTAGGGACAGGGGGTTGGGAGCAGTACTTC
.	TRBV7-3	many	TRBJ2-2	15	CASSLGLGDTGELFF	TGTGCCAGCAGCCTCGGTTTGGGGGACACCGGGGAGCTGTTTTTT
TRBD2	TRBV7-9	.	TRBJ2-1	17	CASSPLGTRGSYNEQFF	TGTGCCAGCAGCCCCCTGGGGACTAGAGGATCCTACAATGAGCAGTTCTTC
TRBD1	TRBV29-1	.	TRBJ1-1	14	CSVREGTVNTEAFF	TGCAGCGTCCGTGAGGGGACAGTGAACACTGAAGCTTTCTTT
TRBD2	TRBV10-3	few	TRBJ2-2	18	CAISETRLAGGDTGELFF	TGTGCCATCAGTGAGACGAGACTAGCGGGAGGAGACACCGGGGAGCTGTTTTTT
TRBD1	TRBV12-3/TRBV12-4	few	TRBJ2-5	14	CASRETGVRETQYF	TGTGCCAGCAGAGAAACAGGGGTCCGGGAGACCCAGTACTTC
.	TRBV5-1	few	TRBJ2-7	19	CASSLLASLPVVPLYEQYF	TGCGCCAGCAGCTTGTTGGCAAGCCTGCCAGTCGTCCCTCTCTACGAGCAGTACTTC
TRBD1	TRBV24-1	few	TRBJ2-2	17	CATSDWGQGIGTGELFF	TGTGCCACCAGTGATTGGGGACAGGGGATAGGCACCGGGGAGCTGTTTTTT
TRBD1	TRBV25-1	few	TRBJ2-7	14	CASSEGDRTYEQYF	TGTGCCAGCAGTGAGGGGGACAGGACCTACGAGCAGTACTTC
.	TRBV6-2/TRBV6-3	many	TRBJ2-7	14	CASRQQGFPYEQYF	TGTGCCAGCAGACAACAGGGATTCCCCTACGAGCAGTACTTC
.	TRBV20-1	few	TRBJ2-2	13	CSARDGSPGELFF	TGCAGTGCTAGAGACGGTAGCCCCGGGGAGCTGTTTTTT
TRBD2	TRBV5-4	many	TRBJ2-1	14	CASSYGTSFDEQFF	TGTGCCAGCAGCTACGGGACTAGTTTCGATGAGCAGTTCTTC
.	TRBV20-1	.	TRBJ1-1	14	CSARERQGGTEAFF	TGCAGTGCTAGAGAGCGGCAGGGTGGCACTGAAGCTTTCTTT
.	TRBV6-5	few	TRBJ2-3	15	CASSYGAGLTDTQYF	TGTGCCAGCAGTTACGGTGCGGGGCTCACAGATACGCAGTATTTT
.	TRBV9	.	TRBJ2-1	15	CASSGTDRLNNEQFF	TGTGCCAGCAGCGGAACAGATCGTCTTAACAATGAGCAGTTCTTC
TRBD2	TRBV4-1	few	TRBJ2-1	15	CASSQGAGGRGEQFF	TGCGCCAGCAGCCAAGGAGCGGGAGGGCGAGGTGAGCAGTTCTTC
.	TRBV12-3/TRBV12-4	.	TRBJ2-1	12	CASSSGWDEQFF	TGTGCCAGCAGCTCAGGGTGGGATGAGCAGTTCTTC
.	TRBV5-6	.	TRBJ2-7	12	CASSGNPYEQYF	TGTGCCAGCAGCGGCAACCCCTACGAGCAGTACTTC
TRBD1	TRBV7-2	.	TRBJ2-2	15	CASSPWDSYTGELFF	TGTGCCAGCAGCCCCTGGGACAGTTACACCGGGGAGCTGTTTTTT
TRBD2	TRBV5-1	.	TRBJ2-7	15	CASSMGLEGPYEQYF	TGCGCCAGCAGCATGGGACTAGAGGGGCCCTACGAGCAGTACTTC
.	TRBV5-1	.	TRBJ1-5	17	CASSPEGRKDSNQPQHF	TGCGCCAGCAGCCCCGAAGGCAGGAAAGATAGCAATCAGCCCCAGCATTTT
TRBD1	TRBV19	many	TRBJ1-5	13	CASSGQEHQPQHF	TGTGCCAGTAGTGGACAGGAGCATCAGCCCCAGCATTTT
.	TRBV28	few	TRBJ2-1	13	CASSLGLLTGLFF	TGTGCCAGCAGTTTAGGTCTACTTACAGGACTGTTCTTC
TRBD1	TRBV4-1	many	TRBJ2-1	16	CASSQATGDLYNEQFF	TGCGCCAGCAGCCAAGCTACAGGGGACCTCTACAATGAGCAGTTCTTC
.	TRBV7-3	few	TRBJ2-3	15	CASSLLSSAPDTQYF	TGTGCCAGCAGCTTACTGTCTAGCGCCCCAGATACGCAGTATTTT
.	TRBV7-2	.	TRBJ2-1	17	CASSLAWGIDSYNEQFF	TGTGCCAGCAGCTTAGCGTGGGGTATTGATTCCTACAATGAGCAGTTCTTC
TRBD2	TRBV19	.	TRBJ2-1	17	CASRTGLAGEPYNEQFF	TGTGCCAGTAGGACCGGACTAGCGGGGGAGCCCTACAATGAGCAGTTCTTC
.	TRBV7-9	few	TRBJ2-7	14	CASSPGPGTYEQYF	TGTGCCAGCAGTCCTGGACCGGGTACCTACGAGCAGTACTTC
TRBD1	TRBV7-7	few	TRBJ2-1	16	CASSALTGARVNEQFF	TGTGCCAGCAGCGCCCTGACAGGGGCTCGGGTCAATGAGCAGTTCTTC
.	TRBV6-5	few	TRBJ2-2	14	CASSAPGPSGELFF	TGTGCCAGCAGTGCCCCGGGTCCATCCGGGGAGCTGTTTTTT
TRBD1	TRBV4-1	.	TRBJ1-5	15	CASSQDLGTGQPQHF	TGCGCCAGCAGCCAAGATTTAGGGACAGGTCAGCCCCAGCATTTT
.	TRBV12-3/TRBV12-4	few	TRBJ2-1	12	CASSLSGDEQFF	TGTGCCAGCAGTTTAAGTGGGGATGAGCAGTTCTTC